The next 32 T cell receptor beta chains were all read from a single sample in a study of blood T cells in healthy people across ages. Then a second PCR, running roughly 7 to 11 cycles, was carried out with a sample-barcoded 5' primer and a J-beta primer mix. One entry per CDR3 protein, called by TCRdb with MiXCR from the 5' RACE reads. This table holds over 600,000 distinct CDR3 sequences, approximately 21% found once. Material for sequencing was blood. The origin of the receptors is a man aged 70 or older in good health.

This clonotype was counted a few times. V is TRBV20-1 and J is TRBJ2-5; tentatively, D is TRBD1 (5 bases). V was clipped by 7 bases and J by 1 base, with 10 bases between them. This CDR3 is built from 12 residues. Germline-derived CDR1 and CDR2 are DFQATT and SNEGSKA (reference sequence). The CDR3 here is CSGLTVQETQYF. For the CDR3, the DNA is TGCAGTGGACTGACAGTCCAAGAGACCCAGTACTTC.

The rearrangement uses TRBV20-1 and TRBJ2-5; the D gene is possibly TRBD2 (5 bases). The closer fit of TRBJ2-1 to the DNA end suggests the J call may be wrong. The CDR3 totals 13 residues. From germline, CDR1 is DFQATT and CDR2 SNEGSKA (reference sequence). This CDR3 is CSARDPGLVEQFF. In DNA, the CDR3 is TGCAGTGCTAGAGATCCGGGGTTGGTGGAGCAGTTCTTC.

This clonotype was recorded a few times. The chain couples TRBV28 to TRBJ2-7; the match to TRBD1 covers 7 bases. Germline assignment: CDR1 MDHEN and CDR2 SYDVKM. The CDR3 loop spans 15 amino acids. V lost 2 bases and J lost 0; bases outside the gene matches: 4. The CDR3 nucleotides are TGTGCCAGCAGTTTACTCAGGGACAGCTCCTACGAGCAGTACTTC. Its translation: CASSLLRDSSYEQYF.

This clonotype was found a few times. The chain carries TRBV24-1 and TRBJ2-5; 9 nucleotides agree with TRBD1. Germline V gene sequence: CDR1 KGHDR, CDR2 SFDVKD. J gave up 4 bases and V 0 bases, and 5 bases lay outside the gene matches. The CDR3 extends over 16 amino acids. The DNA for the CDR3 is TGTGCCACCAGTGATTTGCGGACAGGGGATACAGAGACCCAGTACTTC. Its protein is CATSDLRTGDTETQYF.

This chain joins TRBV12-3 or TRBV12-4 and TRBJ2-2; 10 positions match TRBD2. J gave up 6 bases and V 5 bases, and 9 bases lay outside the gene matches. The CDR3 has 16 amino acids. CDR3 nucleotide sequence: TGTGCCAGCAGTCAACAGAGCGGGAGGGGTCCCGGGGAGCTGTTTTTT. This encodes CASSQQSGRGPGELFF.

This clonotype has just a few counts. This chain connects TRBV6-1 to TRBJ2-1, with D possibly TRBD2 on 5 matching bases. Judging by the DNA end, TRBJ2-5 fits better; the J call may be wrong. Germline lookup yields CDR1 MNHNS and CDR2 SASEGT. CDR3 length equals 14 residues. The CDR3 sequence: CASTRYGVQETQYF. DNA for the CDR3: TGTGCCAGCACGCGATACGGGGTGCAGGAGACCCAGTACTTC.

This sequence joins TRBV6-4 and TRBJ2-1; TRBD2 might be the D (5 bases). From germline, CDR1 is MRHNA and CDR2 SNTAGT. CDR3 size: 15 residues. Trimming removed 6 bases at V and 5 bases at J, with 17 bases between. The CDR3 loop reads CASSGEGKKHNEQFF. The CDR3 coding sequence is TGTGCCAGCAGCGGCGAGGGTAAGAAGCACAATGAGCAGTTCTTC.

This clonotype was found a few times. The rearrangement links TRBV7-2 to TRBJ2-5, with a possible D match to TRBD2 (5 bases). The DNA end lines up better with TRBJ2-1; the J call may be wrong. The V gene's germline CDR1 is SGHTA and CDR2 FQGNSA. CDR3 length equals 12 residues. The CDR3 loop reads CASSFGINEQFF. The CDR3 bases are TGTGCCAGCAGCTTCGGGATCAATGAGCAGTTCTTC.

The rearrangement uses TRBV5-1 and TRBJ2-5; D possibly corresponds to TRBD1 (6 bases). TRBJ2-7 matches the DNA end more closely, so the J call is doubtful. The CDR3 runs to 17 residues. Germline V gene data show CDR1 as SGHRS and CDR2 as YFSETQ. CDR3 nucleotides: TGCGCCAGCAGCATACAGGGTGAAGGGCCCAGCTCCTACGAGCAGTACTTC. The encoded protein is CASSIQGEGPSSYEQYF.

The V call is TRBV7-2, the J call TRBJ2-7; 8 bases line up with TRBD2. This CDR3 contains 15 residues. Trimming removed 4 bases from V and 4 bases from J; junction bases left unmatched: 9. CDR1 is SGHTA and CDR2 is FQGNSA in the germline V gene. This CDR3 reads CASSSRSGNAYEQYF. The CDR3 DNA follows: TGTGCCAGCAGCTCTCGTAGCGGGAATGCTTACGAGCAGTACTTC.

The CDR3 region has the DNA TGTGCCAGCAGCCACCCTGGCGGTGATACGCAGTATTTT. It encodes CASSHPGGDTQYF. The chain joins TRBV5-4 to TRBJ2-3, with D unresolved. In germline, CDR1 is SGHNT, CDR2 YYREEE (reference sequence). Trimming left V 4 bases short and J 6 bases short, with 12 bases between. There are 13 residues in the CDR3.

This clonotype has only a few counts. The chain has TRBV28 and TRBJ2-5; D may be TRBD1 or TRBD2 (6 bases each). With 7 bases removed from V and 1 base from J, the gap between germline ends came to 10 bases. The CDR3 has 13 amino acids. Germline CDR1 and CDR2: MDHEN and SYDVKM. For the CDR3, the DNA is TGTGCCAGCAATGAGGGGGGCCAAGAGACCCAGTACTTC. Translated: CASNEGGQETQYF.

In this sample, this clonotype turned up a few times. The rearrangement uses TRBV29-1 and TRBJ2-2, with 7 bases matching TRBD1. Germline CDR1 and CDR2: SQVTM and ANQGSEA. V shed 5 bases and J 5 bases; nucleotides not matched to a gene: 2. This CDR3 is built from 12 residues. CDR3 region: CSVHRGTGELFF. For the CDR3, the DNA is TGCAGCGTTCACAGGGGAACCGGGGAGCTGTTTTTT.

This clonotype was found a few times. The chain carries TRBV9 and TRBJ2-3, with D perhaps TRBD1 (6 bases). CDR1 and CDR2 (germline): SGDLS, YYNGEE. The CDR3 spans 15 residues. V was clipped by 0 bases and J by 1 base, with 9 bases between them. CDR3 DNA sequence: TGTGCCAGCAGCGTAGATTCAGGGGGCACAGATACGCAGTATTTT. Translated, it gives CASSVDSGGTDTQYF. Combining the CDR3 with reference TRBV9 and TRBJ2-3 gives the whole variable domain DSGVTQTPKHLITATGQRVTLRCSPRSGDLSVYWYQQSLDQGLQFLIQYYNGEERAKGNILERFSAQQFPDLHSELNLSSLELGDSALYFCASSVDSGGTDTQYFGPGTRLTVL.

A few counts support this clonotype. V usage is TRBV5-1 and J usage is TRBJ2-3; 7 bases match TRBD2. With 5 bases clipped from V and 3 bases from J, the junction kept 9 bases outside the gene matches. Per germline, CDR1 SGHRS and CDR2 YFSETQ. The CDR3 runs to 15 residues. DNA for the CDR3: TGCGCCAGCAGAACTCTAGGGGAGGGGACAGATACGCAGTATTTT. As protein: CASRTLGEGTDTQYF.

The table lists this clonotype with a few counts. This chain uses TRBV20-1 with TRBJ2-7, with D unresolved. V lost 3 bases to trimming and J lost 2 bases, with 11 bases between them. CDR3 length: 13 amino acids. The germline gives CDR1 DFQATT, CDR2 SNEGSKA (reference sequence). The CDR3 region is CSASPRRAYEQYF. DNA of the CDR3: TGCAGTGCTAGCCCCAGGCGCGCCTACGAGCAGTACTTC.

This clonotype showed up just a few times. The V and J genes are TRBV5-1 and TRBJ2-5, with no clear D. Germline CDR1 and CDR2: SGHRS and YFSETQ. V was trimmed by 4 bases and J by 2 bases, leaving 12 bases between them. The CDR3 is made up of 14 amino acids. CDR3 sequence reads: CASSPSSVQETQYF. CDR3 DNA sequence: TGCGCCAGCAGCCCCTCTAGTGTTCAAGAGACCCAGTACTTC.

This clonotype was recorded a few times. V is TRBV7-2 and J is TRBJ2-5; TRBD2 matches at 12 bases. Germline CDR1 is SGHTA and CDR2 is FQGNSA. J was trimmed by 5 bases and V by 5 bases; bases with no gene match: 6. CDR3 length: 15 amino acids. The CDR3: CASSTSGRSSETQYF. CDR3 nucleotide sequence: TGTGCCAGCAGCACTAGCGGGAGGAGCAGTGAGACCCAGTACTTC.

The chain joins TRBV5-1 to TRBJ2-5; D call uncertain. Matching the DNA end better, TRBJ2-7 makes the J call doubtful. The germline V gene has CDR1 SGHRS and CDR2 YFSETQ. The CDR3 runs 14 residues. Here the CDR3 DNA reads TGCGCCAGCAGCTTGGACTGGACGGCCTACGAGCAGTACTTC. This translates into CASSLDWTAYEQYF.

This chain joins TRBV15 and TRBJ1-5; no clear D gene. CDR1 LNHNV and CDR2 YYDKDF come from the germline V gene (reference sequence). V was cut by 0 bases and J by 1 base, with 19 bases left in between. This CDR3 region has 19 residues. The CDR3 nucleotides read TGTGCCACCAGCAGAGATAGGGCCCCCGGTAGAAGCAGCAATCAGCCCCAGCATTTT. Protein: CATSRDRAPGRSSNQPQHF.

The V and J genes are TRBV6-2 or TRBV6-3 and TRBJ1-5; D remains unclear. Germline loops: CDR1 MNHEY, CDR2 SVGEGT. The CDR3 is 13 residues long. With 6 bases removed from V and 1 base from J, the gap between germline ends came to 7 bases. CDR3 residues: CASRERSNQPQHF. As DNA, the CDR3 is TGTGCCAGCAGGGAGCGAAGCAATCAGCCCCAGCATTTT.

This clonotype was detected a few times. The chain links TRBV28 to TRBJ1-4; TRBD1 might be the D (5 bases). Deletions cut 5 bases from V and 5 bases from J, with 12 bases between. Germline V lookup: CDR1 MDHEN, CDR2 SYDVKM. The CDR3 length is 14 residues. CDR3 bases: TGTGCCAGCAGTACCAGGGCCTTGAATGAAAAACTGTTTTTT. Protein product: CASSTRALNEKLFF.

This chain uses TRBV28 with TRBJ1-2, with D possibly matching TRBD1 (5 bases). The germline CDR1 and CDR2 sequences are MDHEN and SYDVKM. The CDR3 contains 13 residues. With 9 bases removed from V and 3 bases from J, the gap between germline ends came to 14 bases. This CDR3 reads CASNRQRDYGYTF. DNA of the CDR3: TGTGCCAGTAACAGACAGAGAGACTATGGCTACACCTTC.

On this clonotype: Its ends do not fully match the called genes, so a read error is possible. The V gene is TRBV2, the J gene TRBJ1-1; D not certain. The CDR3 runs to 10 residues. CDR1 is SNHLY and CDR2 is FYNNEI in the germline V gene. In nucleotides, the CDR3 is TGTGCTAGCAAGCAAACTGAAGCTTTCTTT. The encoded protein is CASKQTEAFF.

This clonotype occurred a few times. This chain links TRBV20-1 with TRBJ2-5, with D perhaps being TRBD1 or TRBD2 (6 bases each). The V end lost 4 bases, the J end lost 6 bases, and 12 bases lay between the germline ends. CDR1 and CDR2 (germline): DFQATT, SNEGSKA (reference sequence). This CDR3 contains 12 residues. The CDR3 DNA sequence: TGCAGTGCTAATCGGGGGCTTCAGACCCAGTACTTC. As protein: CSANRGLQTQYF.

A single count supports this clonotype. The J gene is TRBJ2-3, the V gene TRBV12-3 or TRBV12-4; 7 bases are shared with TRBD2. This CDR3 region has 15 residues. V lost 7 bases to trimming and J lost 0 bases; unmatched junction nucleotides: 7. This chain's CDR3 is CASTLFSGSTDTQYF. For the CDR3, the DNA is TGTGCCAGCACCCTTTTTAGCGGGAGCACAGATACGCAGTATTTT.

Many counts were recorded for this clonotype. The chain joins TRBV7-2 to TRBJ2-7, with 11 bases matching TRBD2. The V gene end was trimmed by 5 bases and the J gene end by 6 bases; junction bases not matched to a gene: 12. CDR3 length equals 16 residues. Germline V gene sequence: CDR1 SGHTA, CDR2 FQGNSA. CDR3 region: CASSERTSGLGREQYF. The CDR3 DNA reads as TGTGCCAGCAGCGAACGGACTAGCGGGTTAGGACGCGAGCAGTACTTC.

The chain links TRBV10-3 to TRBJ1-4, with a tentative D call TRBD1 (6 bases). The CDR3 runs to 15 residues. Deletions cut 7 bases from V and 3 bases from J, with 15 bases between. Germline V gene lookup returns CDR1 ENHRY and CDR2 SYGVKD. This CDR3 reads CAINSGGLANEKLFF. For the CDR3, the DNA is TGTGCCATCAATAGCGGGGGCTTAGCTAATGAAAAACTGTTTTTT.

This clonotype has more than one count but fewer than ten. This chain connects TRBV12-3 or TRBV12-4 to TRBJ2-5; TRBD2 matches at 10 bases. This CDR3 comprises 17 residues. With 1 base clipped from V and 4 bases from J, the junction kept 9 bases outside the gene matches. Here the CDR3 DNA reads TGTGCCAGCAGTTTAGGGGGAAGCGGGAGGGCAGTAGAGACCCAGTACTTC. Translation gives CASSLGGSGRAVETQYF.

This clonotype was found a few times. The chain recombines TRBV6-5 with TRBJ2-5, with 12 bases fitting TRBD2. Judging by the DNA end, TRBJ2-1 fits better; the J call may be wrong. The CDR3 consists of 16 residues. Germline V gene lookup returns CDR1 MNHEY and CDR2 SVGAGI. Written as DNA, the CDR3 is TGTGCCAGCAGTTACTCCCTAGCGGGAGGGCTTAATGAGCAGTTCTTC. Protein product: CASSYSLAGGLNEQFF.

The chain is built from TRBV2 and TRBJ2-3, with a tentative D call TRBD2 (5 bases). Trimming shortened V by 1 base and J by 3 bases, and 14 bases separated the two germline ends. The CDR3 has 16 amino acids. Germline-derived CDR1 and CDR2 are SNHLY and FYNNEI. For the CDR3, the DNA is TGTGCCAGCAGTGAAGTTTCGGGGAAAGGGACAGATACGCAGTATTTT. It yields the protein CASSEVSGKGTDTQYF.

The chain carries TRBV20-1 and TRBJ2-5; 8 nucleotides agree with TRBD2. The V segment lost 3 bases and the J segment 5 bases; nucleotides outside the gene matches: 8. This CDR3 region has 14 residues. Per germline, CDR1 DFQATT and CDR2 SNEGSKA (reference sequence). The CDR3 loop reads CSARTGGRTETQYF. In DNA form, the CDR3 reads TGCAGTGCTAGGACGGGGGGGCGGACGGAGACCCAGTACTTC.